The 30 T cell receptor beta chains listed next were all sequenced from one sample in a study of blood T cell repertoires in COVID-19. Profiling relied on immunoSEQ multiplex PCR, and the TCRdb table lists in-frame clones only, not all of them. The data show about 82,000 clones, around four fifths seen once. Sequencing was done on a sample of peripheral blood. These receptors came from a man aged 60-69 years with COVID-19, enrolled during active disease.

This clone came up many times. The chain has TRBV2 and TRBJ1-5, with D tentatively TRBD1 (5 bases). Germline lookup yields CDR1 SNHLY and CDR2 FYNNEI. The CDR3 extends over 12 amino acids. Trimming left V 6 bases short and J 4 bases short, with 7 bases between. CDR3 protein: CASRKGNQPQHF. In DNA form, the CDR3 reads TGTGCCAGCAGAAAGGGGAATCAGCCCCAGCATTTT. Supplemented by reference TRBV2 and TRBJ1-5, the full variable domain reads EPEVTQTPSHQVTQMGQEVILRCVPISNHLYFYWYRQILGQKVEFLVSFYNNEISEKSEIFDDQFSVERPDGSNFTLKIRSTKLEDSAMYFCASRKGNQPQHFGDGTRLSIL.

The chain links TRBV19 to TRBJ1-4; D unclear. Looked up from germline, CDR1 is LNHDA and CDR2 is SQIVND (reference sequence). The length of the CDR3 is 13 residues. V dropped 6 bases and J dropped 0 bases, with 5 bases sitting between them. CDR3: CASRASTNEKLFF. CDR3 nucleotides: TGTGCCAGTAGGGCATCAACTAATGAAAAACTGTTTTTT.

Here the CDR3 DNA reads TGCGCCAGCAGCCTACCCGGGACTCCTAGCACAGATACGCAGTATTTT. It encodes CASSLPGTPSTDTQYF. J is TRBJ2-3 and V is TRBV5-1, with a tentative D call TRBD2 (6 bases). Germline lookup yields CDR1 SGHRS and CDR2 YFSETQ. The V end was cut by 4 bases, the J end by 0 bases, with 15 bases between. This CDR3 is 16 amino acids long.

This chain joins TRBV5-4 and TRBJ2-3; 10 positions agree with TRBD1. This CDR3 spans 14 amino acids. V lost 4 bases and J lost 7; bases outside the gene matches: 6. In germline, CDR1 is SGHNT, CDR2 YYREEE (reference sequence). The CDR3 sequence: CASSIPDRGHTQYF. CDR3 nucleotides: TGTGCCAGCAGCATTCCCGACAGGGGGCATACGCAGTATTTT.

The chain uses TRBV9 and TRBJ2-1; TRBD2 matches 8 bases. This CDR3 has 13 residues. CDR1 is SGDLS and CDR2 is YYNGEE in the germline V gene. V lost 1 base and J lost 10; bases outside the gene matches: 4. In DNA form, the CDR3 reads TGTGCCAGCAGCGTATCAGGCGGGGGGGAGCAGTTCTTC. Its protein product is CASSVSGGGEQFF.

The rearrangement links TRBV11-2 to TRBJ2-7, with D unresolved. CDR1 and CDR2 (germline): SGHAT, FQNNGV. V was cut by 8 bases and J by 2 bases, with 7 bases left in between. The CDR3 has 11 amino acids. The CDR3 DNA reads TGTGCCAGCGGCAGGACCTACGAGCAGTACTTC. It yields the protein CASGRTYEQYF.

The rearrangement uses TRBV10-3 and TRBJ2-5, with D possibly matching TRBD2 (6 bases). Germline-derived CDR1 and CDR2 are ENHRY and SYGVKD. V was trimmed by 10 bases and J by 5 bases, leaving 20 bases between them. The CDR3 runs to 14 residues. Here the CDR3 DNA reads TGTGCCACCTCCGTTGGAGGGTCCCGGGAGACCCAGTACTTC. Translation gives CATSVGGSRETQYF.

The V call is TRBV5-6, the J call TRBJ2-1, with 8 bases fitting TRBD2. V dropped 2 bases and J dropped 6; count of bases not matched to a gene: 7. Germline V gives CDR1 SGHDT, CDR2 YYEEEE. This CDR3 contains 15 residues. The CDR3 spells CASSFSGLVSNEQFF. CDR3 in DNA: TGTGCCAGCAGCTTCTCGGGACTAGTGTCCAATGAGCAGTTCTTC.

This chain joins TRBV7-8 and TRBJ1-2, with 10 bases lining up with TRBD1. CDR1 and CDR2 from the germline V gene are SGHVS and FQNEAQ. The CDR3 has 16 amino acids. With V trimmed by 5 bases and J by 4 bases, 10 bases remained unmatched. The CDR3 loop reads CASSPVGGQGIYGYTF. The CDR3 coding sequence is TGTGCCAGCAGCCCGGTGGGGGGACAGGGGATCTATGGCTACACCTTC.

The V call is TRBV7-2, the J call TRBJ1-5; no reliable D call. CDR1 is SGHTA and CDR2 is FQGNSA in the germline V gene. Trimming took off 6 bases at V and 0 bases at J, with 21 bases between the two ends. The length of the CDR3 is 18 residues. Here the CDR3 reads CASRFQSGPSYSNQPQHF. The CDR3 nucleotides read TGTGCCAGCAGGTTTCAGAGCGGCCCCTCCTATAGCAATCAGCCCCAGCATTTT.

This chain links TRBV7-3 with TRBJ1-1; 7 bases match TRBD1. Losses at the gene ends were 2 bases for V and 1 base for J; bases not matched to a gene: 10. The length of the CDR3 is 17 residues. The germline V gene has CDR1 SGHTA and CDR2 FQGTGA. CDR3 nucleotides: TGTGCCAGCAGCTTACTACAGGGGCAACTTGGGAACACTGAAGCTTTCTTT. It is translated as CASSLLQGQLGNTEAFF. The variable domain in full, with the rest retrieved from reference TRBV7-3 and TRBJ1-1, is GAGVSQTPSNKVTEKGKYVELRCDPISGHTALYWYRQSLGQGPEFLIYFQGTGAADDSGLPNDRFFAVRPEGSVSTLKIQRTERGDSAVYLCASSLLQGQLGNTEAFFGQGTRLTVV.

This sequence joins TRBV19 and TRBJ1-2; 7 bases are a match to TRBD1. The CDR3 consists of 16 residues. Trimming cost V 0 bases and J 4 bases; bases outside gene matches: 8. Germline V gene sequence: CDR1 LNHDA, CDR2 SQIVND (reference sequence). This CDR3 is CASSIDGTVPSYGYTF. The DNA of the CDR3 is TGTGCCAGTAGTATAGATGGGACAGTACCTAGCTATGGCTACACCTTC.

The chain uses TRBV6-5 and TRBJ2-2; 9 positions match TRBD1. This CDR3 comprises 14 residues. Looked up from germline, CDR1 is MNHEY and CDR2 is SVGAGI. V shed 7 bases, J shed 7 bases, and the junction held 7 bases outside the gene matches. For the CDR3, the DNA is TGTGCCAGCATAGGGGACAGGGATATCGGGGAGCTGTTTTTT. Translation: CASIGDRDIGELFF.

This clone was observed once. J is TRBJ1-1 and V is TRBV19; TRBD1 matches at 7 bases. The CDR3 totals 14 residues. CDR1 and CDR2 (germline): LNHDA, SQIVND (reference sequence). V shed 6 bases, J shed 0 bases, and the junction held 4 bases outside the gene matches. The CDR3 DNA is TGTGCCAGTAGATCGGGGACAGTGAACACTGAAGCTTTCTTT. Its translation: CASRSGTVNTEAFF.

V and J are TRBV18 and TRBJ2-1; weak D call: TRBD2 (5 bases). Trimming cost V 1 base and J 6 bases, with 7 bases left between them. Germline V lookup: CDR1 KGHSH, CDR2 LQKENI. The CDR3 covers 13 residues. The CDR3, as DNA: TGTGCCAGCTCACCACGAGGGTCCAATGAGCAGTTCTTC. It is translated as CASSPRGSNEQFF. The full variable domain, in which reference TRBV18 and TRBJ2-1 provide the parts outside the CDR3, is NAGVMQNPRHLVRRRGQEARLRCSPMKGHSHVYWYRQLPEEGLKFMVYLQKENIIDESGMPKERFSAEFPKEGPSILRIQQVVRGDSAAYFCASSPRGSNEQFFGPGTRLTVL.

V usage is TRBV5-4 and J usage is TRBJ1-2; D possibly corresponds to TRBD1 (5 bases). Trimming pared 0 bases from V and 5 bases from J, leaving 14 bases between. CDR3 length equals 15 residues. Germline CDR1 and CDR2: SGHNT and YYREEE (reference sequence). CDR3 sequence reads: CASSLEAGFNYGYTF. DNA of the CDR3: TGTGCCAGCAGCTTGGAGGCAGGGTTTAATTATGGCTACACCTTC.

The chain joins TRBV3-1 (or the pseudogene TRBV3-2) to TRBJ2-7; 7 bases are a match to TRBD2. There are 12 residues in the CDR3. Germline CDR1 reads LGHDT; CDR2 reads YNNKEL (reference sequence). V was pared by 3 bases and J by 4 bases, with 0 bases of the junction left unmatched. DNA for the CDR3: TGTGCCAGCAGCCAGCGGGAGTACGAGCAGTACTTC. Protein: CASSQREYEQYF.

This clone was detected only a few times. The J gene is TRBJ2-1, the V gene TRBV19; 8 bases line up with TRBD2. V was clipped by 5 bases and J by 8 bases; unmatched bases: 11. Germline CDR1 and CDR2: LNHDA and SQIVND (reference sequence). The CDR3 extends over 15 amino acids. The CDR3 DNA is TGTGCCAGTAGTTCCAGCGGGGGCCGGGGGCATGAGCAGTTCTTC. Residues: CASSSSGGRGHEQFF.

The chain combines TRBV2 with TRBJ1-1; 7 bases align to TRBD1. The V gene end was trimmed by 5 bases and the J gene end by 6 bases; junction bases not matched to a gene: 12. The CDR3 contains 15 residues. Germline CDR1 reads SNHLY; CDR2 reads FYNNEI. CDR3 region: CASSQDRIDASEAFF. The CDR3 nucleotides read TGTGCCAGCAGTCAGGACAGGATTGATGCCTCTGAAGCTTTCTTT.

This sequence joins TRBV6-5 and TRBJ1-1; 8 nucleotides agree with TRBD1. Germline-derived CDR1 and CDR2 are MNHEY and SVGAGI. V trimming: 5 bases; J trimming: 5 bases; junction bases outside the gene matches: 4. This CDR3 contains 13 residues. CDR3 region: CASSPDRVTEAFF. The CDR3 region has the DNA TGTGCCAGCAGTCCGGACAGGGTTACTGAAGCTTTCTTT.

This clone has just one count. This chain uses TRBV6-5 with TRBJ2-1; a possible D gene is TRBD2 (6 bases). CDR3 length: 15 amino acids. CDR1 and CDR2 from the germline V gene are MNHEY and SVGAGI. V lost 7 bases and J 0 bases, leaving 13 bases between the germline ends. The CDR3 here is CASKGRTSSYNEQFF. CDR3 DNA: TGTGCCAGCAAAGGGAGGACGAGCTCCTACAATGAGCAGTTCTTC.

The chain uses TRBV4-1 and TRBJ1-5; D perhaps matches TRBD1 (6 bases). The V and J ends lost 1 base and 4 bases respectively, with 11 bases between them. Germline values: CDR1 MGHRA, CDR2 YSYEKL. The CDR3 contains 15 residues. The CDR3 coding sequence is TGCGCCAGCAGCCAAGCTGGACAGCCTAATCAGCCCCAGCATTTT. This encodes CASSQAGQPNQPQHF.

The chain uses TRBV14 and TRBJ2-1; 9 bases are shared with TRBD1. V gave up 5 bases and J gave up 4 bases; unmatched junction bases: 9. The CDR3 length is 16 residues. Germline values: CDR1 SGHDN, CDR2 FVKESK. CDR3 protein: CASSTRQGVGYNEQFF. DNA of the CDR3: TGTGCCAGCAGCACCCGACAGGGGGTAGGGTACAATGAGCAGTTCTTC. Full variable domain (outside the CDR3, taken from reference TRBV14 and TRBJ2-1): EAGVTQFPSHSVIEKGQTVTLRCDPISGHDNLYWYRRVMGKEIKFLLHFVKESKQDESGMPNNRFLAERTGGTYSTLKVQPAELEDSGVYFCASSTRQGVGYNEQFFGPGTRLTVL.

This chain uses TRBV15 with TRBJ2-1, with D possibly matching TRBD2 (7 bases). Germline V gives CDR1 LNHNV, CDR2 YYDKDF (reference sequence). Trimming shortened V by 5 bases and J by 0 bases, and 14 bases separated the two germline ends. The CDR3 length is 16 residues. CDR3 loop: CATSGGAGSSYNEQFF. Written as DNA, the CDR3 is TGTGCCACCAGCGGGGGGGCGGGGAGCTCCTACAATGAGCAGTTCTTC.

The CDR3 region has the DNA TGTGCCAGCAGCTTATGGGGGACTAGCGGGGGTGACCTGAAGACCCAGTACTTC. As protein: CASSLWGTSGGDLKTQYF. This rearrangement joins TRBV7-3 to TRBJ2-5; 14 bases match TRBD2. Germline V CDR1 and CDR2: SGHTA, FQGTGA. There are 18 residues in the CDR3. Trimming cost V 2 bases and J 6 bases; bases outside gene matches: 11. Full variable domain (rest looked up from reference TRBV7-3 and TRBJ2-5): GAGVSQTPSNKVTEKGKYVELRCDPISGHTALYWYRQSLGQGPEFLIYFQGTGAADDSGLPNDRFFAVRPEGSVSTLKIQRTERGDSAVYLCASSLWGTSGGDLKTQYFGPGTRLLVL.

This clone was counted once. The chain is built from TRBV5-6 and TRBJ1-1; D call uncertain. The CDR3 is 15 amino acids. Deletions cut 0 bases from V and 0 bases from J, with 9 bases between. CDR1 and CDR2 from the germline V gene are SGHDT and YYEEEE. CDR3 nucleotide sequence: TGTGCCAGCAGCTTGGGAGCCTTCATGAACACTGAAGCTTTCTTT. Its protein product is CASSLGAFMNTEAFF.

About this clone: Other DNA sequences in this sample translate to the same CDR3. This rearrangement joins TRBV7-8 to TRBJ1-1; a weak D match, TRBD1 (6 bases). The CDR3 totals 14 residues. V gave up 3 bases and J gave up 3 bases, with 11 bases separating them. CDR1 SGHVS and CDR2 FQNEAQ come from the germline V gene. The CDR3 DNA reads TGTGCCAGCAGCTTGGTCAGGGGAGACACTGAAGCTTTCTTT. Translating gives CASSLVRGDTEAFF. Full variable domain (rest looked up from reference TRBV7-8 and TRBJ1-1): GAGVSQSPRYKVAKRGQDVALRCDPISGHVSLFWYQQALGQGPEFLTYFQNEAQLDKSGLPSDRFFAERPEGSVSTLKIQRTQQEDSAVYLCASSLVRGDTEAFFGQGTRLTVV.

The CDR3 spells CASSPRTSGYNEQFF. The CDR3 nucleotides read TGTGCCAGCAGCCCTCGGACTAGCGGCTACAATGAGCAGTTCTTC. J is TRBJ2-1 and V is TRBV7-8; 10 bases line up with TRBD2. Germline CDR1 is SGHVS and CDR2 is FQNEAQ. The V gene end was trimmed by 5 bases and the J gene end by 3 bases; junction bases not matched to a gene: 4. The CDR3 has 15 residues.

This chain uses TRBV6-6 with TRBJ1-2; the D gene is possibly TRBD1 (6 bases). Germline loops: CDR1 MNHNY, CDR2 SVGAGI (reference sequence). Trimming shortened V by 5 bases and J by 4 bases, and 8 bases separated the two germline ends. The CDR3 contains 12 residues. CDR3 sequence: CASSRDTYGYTF. The CDR3 DNA sequence: TGTGCCAGCAGTAGGGACACCTATGGCTACACCTTC.

V gene TRBV3-1 (or the pseudogene TRBV3-2) combines with J gene TRBJ2-5; 8 nucleotides match TRBD1. Trimming at V came to 0 bases and at J to 10 bases, leaving 4 bases not matched to a gene. CDR3 length: 13 residues. Per germline, CDR1 LGHDT and CDR2 YNNKEL (reference sequence). CDR3 loop: CASSQDRTGNQYF. In DNA form, the CDR3 reads TGTGCCAGCAGCCAAGACCGGACAGGGAACCAGTACTTC.